This TCR beta chain emerged from a study of blood T cell repertoires in COVID-19. Study details: In each case, the material was cDNA or gDNA derived from T cells, B-cell-depleted T cells, or PBMCs.

Recruits, aged roughly 18 to 90 years, lived in 20 to 30 US areas. Recovered status applied to Cohort 3 donors who had two consecutive negative PCRs. It also applied to those with clearance or with symptom resolution. This CDR3 is 12 amino acids long. Germline CDR1 is SNHLY and CDR2 is FYNNEI. V shed 9 bases and J 9 bases; nucleotides not matched to a gene: 5. As handled by the study authors: Scientists estimated how many nucleated cells there were by amplifying reference gene primers. Some clones are missing from TCRdb's copy, which holds only in-frame ones; the method was immunoSEQ multiplex PCR. The V and J calls and clone size come from that table; D and trimming were worked out from the DNA. Of 100,000 to 150,000 clones detected, about four fifths appear once; the ten largest clones hold approximately 3.5%. This clone was recorded a few times.

This clonotype originated in a woman under 40 who had recovered from COVID-19. Material: PBMCs or T cells enriched from blood (not recorded which). The chain carries TRBV2 and TRBJ1-6; 7 bases agree with TRBD1. CDR3 in DNA: TGTGCCAGACGGACAGGATTTTCACCCCTCCACTTT. It encodes CARRTGFSPLHF.